This T cell receptor beta chain was captured by sequencing in a study of cytomegalovirus exposure and HLA in healthy donors. Overall study findings and caveats: Certain sequence variants were highly shared and formed a cluster, and this cluster was likely a sequencing artifact. Prior analysis indicated that the majority of TCR beta V segments exhibited productivity approximately 87% or approximately 30% of the time. No immune exposure information besides CMV serostatus was available.

Notes on this clone: Its specificity is unknown.

With 60 Vbeta and 13 Jbeta primers, the PCR was carried out. Using immunoSEQ multiplex PCR, the repertoire was profiled, and TCRdb retains in-frame clones only, with some absent. The profile shows roughly 180,000 clones, roughly four fifths of them singletons. Each donor was healthy, and each was a bone marrow donor. The V gene end was trimmed by 1 base and the J gene end by 2 bases; junction bases not matched to a gene: 5. CDR3 length equals 16 residues. Germline V lookup: CDR1 MNHNS, CDR2 SASEGT. The sequenced sample was PBMCs. This TCR was sampled from a female donor in good health and CMV-seronegative. The rearrangement uses TRBV6-1 and TRBJ1-1; 9 bases are shared with TRBD1. The CDR3 DNA reads TGTGCCAGCAGTGAAGAGGGGACAGGGCCAAACACTGAAGCTTTCTTT. Translating gives CASSEEGTGPNTEAFF.